Shown below are 16 T cell receptor beta chains from a single sample sequenced in a study of T cell responses to AZD1222 COVID-19 vaccine. The repertoire was sequenced with immunoSEQ multiplex PCR; TCRdb's copy has only in-frame clones and lacks some. The sample lists 100,000 to 120,000 clones; around 93% were seen once. The starting material was peripheral blood, obtained on day 0 of AZD1222 vaccination. These receptors came from an adult in good health.

The J gene is TRBJ1-1, the V gene TRBV30; no clear D gene. CDR1 and CDR2 (germline): GTSNPN, SVGIG (reference sequence). The V end lost 0 bases, the J end lost 4 bases, and 9 bases lay between the germline ends. The CDR3 sequence is 13 residues long. The CDR3 region is CAWSVGSVTEAFF. CDR3 nucleotides: TGTGCCTGGAGTGTAGGGTCTGTCACTGAAGCTTTCTTT.

The chain is built from TRBV30 and TRBJ1-2; no definite D call. Germline loops: CDR1 GTSNPN, CDR2 SVGIG (reference sequence). CDR3 length equals 13 residues. V was clipped by 2 bases and J by 8 bases, with 15 bases between them. CDR3 nucleotides: TGTGCCTGGAGTAGGACGGCGTCTTCGGGCTACACCTTC. This translates into CAWSRTASSGYTF.

The J gene is TRBJ1-2, the V gene TRBV5-3; TRBD1 might be the D (6 bases). TRBV5-3 is filed as an ORF, its function uncertain. V was shortened by 4 bases and J by 4 bases, with 11 bases between the two germline ends. This CDR3 is built from 13 residues. The CDR3 bases are TGTGCCAGAAGCGATGGACAGACCTATGGCTACACCTTC. This codes for CARSDGQTYGYTF.

The chain is built from TRBV30 and TRBJ2-2, with D possibly being TRBD2 (6 bases). The CDR3 totals 13 residues. The V end was cut by 2 bases, the J end by 7 bases, with 11 bases between. CDR1 GTSNPN and CDR2 SVGIG come from the germline V gene (reference sequence). In DNA, the CDR3 is TGTGCCTGGAGTAAGGGGCGGGGCGGGGAGCTGTTTTTT. Protein product: CAWSKGRGGELFF.

V usage is TRBV21-1 and J usage is TRBJ1-4. TRBV21-1 is given as a pseudogene. The CDR3 is 15 amino acids. The CDR3 coding sequence is TGTGCCAGCAGCGCACAACGGTCCATCGGTGAAAAACTGTTTTTT. It encodes CASSAQRSIGEKLFF.

The V gene is TRBV7-9, the J gene TRBJ1-2; no clear D gene. The CDR3 runs 13 residues. CDR1 is SEHNR, CDR2 FQNEAQ, per germline (reference sequence). V dropped 4 bases and J dropped 8 bases, with 14 bases sitting between them. This chain's CDR3 is CASSSLYPGGYTF. The CDR3, as DNA: TGTGCCAGCAGCTCCCTTTACCCGGGGGGCTACACCTTC. Drawing the rest from reference TRBV7-9 and TRBJ1-2, the complete variable domain is DTGVSQNPRHKITKRGQNVTFRCDPISEHNRLYWYRQTLGQGPEFLTYFQNEAQLEKSRLLSDRFSAERPKGSFSTLEIQRTEQGDSAMYLCASSSLYPGGYTFGSGTRLTVV.

The chain uses TRBV5-1 and TRBJ1-5; D gene ambiguous. The CDR3 runs 16 residues. Per the germline V gene, CDR1 is SGHRS and CDR2 is YFSETQ. V lost 4 bases to trimming and J lost 1 base, with 15 bases between them. CDR3 in DNA: TGCGCCAGCAGCATAGGACCGGGTTCGAGCAATCAGCCCCAGCATTTT. This translates into CASSIGPGSSNQPQHF.

The rearrangement joins TRBV20-1 to TRBJ1-6, with 8 nucleotides matching TRBD1. CDR3 length equals 11 residues. The V gene's germline CDR1 is DFQATT and CDR2 SNEGSKA (reference sequence). V shed 8 bases, J shed 11 bases, and the junction held 5 bases outside the gene matches. In DNA form, the CDR3 reads TGCAGTACGGACAGGGAAACACCCCTCCACTTT. It codes for CSTDRETPLHF.

The chain employs TRBV3-1 (or the pseudogene TRBV3-2) and TRBJ1-6; D is perhaps TRBD1 (5 bases). The CDR3 consists of 16 residues. Germline assignment: CDR1 LGHDT and CDR2 YNNKEL (reference sequence). V lost 1 base to trimming and J lost 4 bases, with 11 bases between them. The CDR3 nucleotides read TGTGCCAGCAGCCAAGGGGTAGGGGTATATAATTCACCCCTCCACTTT. It codes for CASSQGVGVYNSPLHF.

This chain connects TRBV28 to TRBJ2-1, with TRBD2 identical over 8 bases. J lost 7 bases, V lost 6 bases, and 14 bases had no gene match. From germline, CDR1 is MDHEN and CDR2 SYDVKM. The CDR3 has 16 amino acids. CDR3 amino acids: CASRYAGGPRGNEQFF. CDR3 sequence (DNA): TGTGCCAGCAGATACGCGGGGGGCCCACGGGGGAATGAGCAGTTCTTC.

The CDR3 region has the DNA TGTGCCAGCAGTCCCGAGTTTATACAGGGGAGGTCTGGAAACACCATATATTTT. Translated: CASSPEFIQGRSGNTIYF. The chain employs TRBV6-6 and TRBJ1-3; 7 nucleotides agree with TRBD1. Germline CDR1 is MNHNY and CDR2 is SVGAGI (reference sequence). J gave up 1 base and V 5 bases, and 14 bases lay outside the gene matches. The length of the CDR3 is 18 residues.

V and J are TRBV3-1 (or the pseudogene TRBV3-2) and TRBJ1-6; a weak D match, TRBD1 (5 bases). The germline gives CDR1 LGHDT, CDR2 YNNKEL (reference sequence). This CDR3 region has 13 residues. V gave up 4 bases and J gave up 5 bases, with 6 bases separating them. The CDR3 region has the DNA TGTGCCAGCAGCCCGACAGATAATTCACCCCTCCACTTT. Protein product: CASSPTDNSPLHF.

The gene calls are TRBV11-3 and TRBJ1-5; D not resolved. Trimming took off 1 base at V and 6 bases at J, with 7 bases between the two ends. Germline CDR1 and CDR2: SGHNT and YENEEA. The CDR3 sequence is 13 residues long. The CDR3 reads CASSLGGGQPQHF. As DNA, the CDR3 is TGTGCCAGCAGCTTAGGTGGAGGTCAGCCCCAGCATTTT.

The rearrangement uses TRBV3-1 (or the pseudogene TRBV3-2) and TRBJ1-3, with D possibly matching TRBD1 (5 bases). Germline CDR1 LGHDT, CDR2 YNNKEL (reference sequence). Deletions cut 3 bases from V and 2 bases from J, with 17 bases between. CDR3 length: 17 amino acids. The CDR3 bases are TGTGCCAGCAGCCAGGGACGGAGGGACGCAGCTGGAAACACCATATATTTT. Amino acid sequence: CASSQGRRDAAGNTIYF.

This sequence joins TRBV19 and TRBJ1-4; D gene unclear. The CDR3 loop spans 15 amino acids. V was cut by 7 bases and J by 1 base, with 13 bases left in between. The germline CDR1 and CDR2 sequences are LNHDA and SQIVND (reference sequence). The CDR3 loop is CASNPQVGTNEKLFF. DNA for the CDR3: TGTGCCAGTAATCCTCAGGTCGGAACTAATGAAAAACTGTTTTTT.

The V call is TRBV4-1, the J call TRBJ2-4; TRBD2 matches 11 bases. V lost 1 base, J lost 1 base, and 6 bases stayed unmatched. Germline V CDR1 and CDR2: MGHRA, YSYEKL. This CDR3 has 18 amino acids. CDR3 nucleotides: TGCGCCAGCAGCCAAGGGCTAGCGGGGGGCCGGGCCAAAAACATTCAGTACTTC. Translation gives CASSQGLAGGRAKNIQYF.